This T cell receptor beta chain emerged from a study of T-cell reconstitution after alpha-beta-depleted transplantation in children. Ten or more counts support this clonotype. Trimming cost V 3 bases and J 7 bases, with 19 bases left between them. Germline V gene lookup returns CDR1 DFQATT and CDR2 SNEGSKA (reference sequence). The CDR3 contains 15 residues. Unique molecular identifiers were incorporated during preparation of the TCRbeta library. TCRdb called the PCR reads again in MiXCR, with one record for every CDR3 protein. The sample yields 640,000 or so distinct CDR3 sequences, roughly 15% seen once.

V usage is TRBV20-1 and J usage is TRBJ2-1, with D maybe TRBD1 (6 bases). The receptor comes from a human donor who donated a stem cell graft to a child with acute myeloid leukemia. Specimen: PBMCs from the stem cell graft donor, collected from the stem cell graft. The CDR3 DNA reads TGCAGTGCTAGCCAGGGGTCTAGGGATATGAATGAGCAGTTCTTC. Its translation: CSASQGSRDMNEQFF.